Below are 8 T cell receptor beta chains sequenced from a single sample in a study of T-cell reconstitution after alpha-beta-depleted transplantation in children. Preparation of the TCRbeta library involved a method that used unique molecular identifiers. MiXCR, run by TCRdb on the PCR reads, gives a single entry per CDR3 protein. The sample has 550,000 to 600,000 distinct CDR3 sequences, roughly 23% seen once. Sample: PBMCs, mostly from graft donor cells, taken 360 days after TCRalphabeta/CD19-depleted stem cell transplant. These TCRs come from a boy in the first two years of life who had a stem cell transplant for acute myeloid leukemia, so the T cells may come from the graft donor.

The chain combines TRBV29-1 with TRBJ2-3; D is undetermined. The CDR3 runs to 13 residues. Trimming shortened V by 4 bases and J by 1 base, and 9 bases separated the two germline ends. The germline gives CDR1 SQVTM, CDR2 ANQGSEA. Here the CDR3 reads CSVGPQGTDTQYF. CDR3 sequence (DNA): TGCAGCGTTGGGCCCCAAGGCACAGATACGCAGTATTTT.

This sequence joins TRBV20-1 and TRBJ1-1; no firm D call. The ends were cut back, 5 bases at V and 0 bases at J, with 13 bases in the middle. Per the germline V gene, CDR1 is DFQATT and CDR2 is SNEGSKA (reference sequence). The CDR3 consists of 14 residues. The CDR3 protein is CSARYVEMNTEAFF. The CDR3, as DNA: TGCAGTGCTCGTTACGTGGAAATGAACACTGAAGCTTTCTTT.

This clonotype appeared many times. The rearrangement joins TRBV29-1 to TRBJ2-3, with D possibly matching TRBD2 (7 bases). CDR1 and CDR2 from the germline V gene are SQVTM and ANQGSEA. The germline V and J ends were trimmed by 7 bases and 10 bases, with 21 bases remaining between them. This CDR3 is built from 13 residues. As DNA, the CDR3 is TGCAGCGGGGCGCCTAGCGGTGCAGGGGCGCAGTATTTT. Translated, it gives CSGAPSGAGAQYF.

This clonotype has more than one count but fewer than ten. V usage is TRBV6-2 or TRBV6-3 and J usage is TRBJ2-7, with unresolved D. The CDR3 sequence is 16 residues long. CDR1 MNHEY and CDR2 SVGEGT come from the germline V gene. The V gene lost 5 bases and the J gene lost 4 bases, with 21 bases spanning the gap. In DNA form, the CDR3 reads TGTGCCAGCAGTATCCCGGTGGGAAAGGGTATTTACGAGCAGTACGTC. The encoded protein is CASSIPVGKGIYEQYV.

The chain is built from TRBV28 and TRBJ1-2, with D possibly matching TRBD1 (5 bases). Germline CDR1 is MDHEN and CDR2 is SYDVKM. Trimming stripped 2 bases from V and 8 bases from J, with 12 bases between. This CDR3 is 13 amino acids long. Written as DNA, the CDR3 is TGTGCCAGCAGTTTACACCCAGGGAACGGCTACACCTTC. Translation: CASSLHPGNGYTF.

This clonotype was observed at least ten times. V is TRBV2 and J is TRBJ2-6; TRBD1 is a possible D gene (6 bases). Germline V CDR1 and CDR2: SNHLY, FYNNEI. The CDR3 extends over 17 amino acids. V shed 4 bases and J shed 0 bases, with 13 bases lying between them. CDR3 loop: CASSGSTGYSGANVLTF. The CDR3 DNA is TGTGCCAGCAGTGGGTCCACAGGGTACTCTGGGGCCAACGTCCTGACTTTC.

This clonotype was picked up a small number of times. The chain recombines TRBV7-9 with TRBJ1-2; the D is unclear. The V and J ends lost 1 base and 4 bases respectively, with 10 bases between them. The germline V gene has CDR1 SEHNR and CDR2 FQNEAQ (reference sequence). There are 14 residues in the CDR3. The CDR3 is CASSLGSGLYGYTF. CDR3 DNA: TGTGCCAGCAGCTTAGGGTCGGGCCTCTATGGCTACACCTTC.

This clonotype was observed at least ten times. J is TRBJ2-1 and V is TRBV20-1; tentative D call: TRBD2 (6 bases). The length of the CDR3 is 13 residues. Trimming removed 0 bases from V and 6 bases from J, with 9 bases in between. Germline V gives CDR1 DFQATT, CDR2 SNEGSKA (reference sequence). CDR3 bases: TGCAGTGCTAGAGATGGAGGGTCCAATGAGCAGTTCTTC. It translates to CSARDGGSNEQFF.